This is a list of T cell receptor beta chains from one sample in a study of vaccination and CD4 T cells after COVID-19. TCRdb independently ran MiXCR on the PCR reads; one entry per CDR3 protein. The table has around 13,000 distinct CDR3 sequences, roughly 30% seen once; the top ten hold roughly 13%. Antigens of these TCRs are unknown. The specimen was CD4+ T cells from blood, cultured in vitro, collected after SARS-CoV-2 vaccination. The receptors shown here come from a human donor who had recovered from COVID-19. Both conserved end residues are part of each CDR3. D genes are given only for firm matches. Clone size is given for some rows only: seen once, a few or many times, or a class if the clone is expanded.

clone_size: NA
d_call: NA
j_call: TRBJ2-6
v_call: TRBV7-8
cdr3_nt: TGTGCCAGCAGCCCCCAAGGGCAGGGAGATTTTATCTCTGGGGCCAACGTCCTGACTTTC
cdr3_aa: CASSPQGQGDFISGANVLTF

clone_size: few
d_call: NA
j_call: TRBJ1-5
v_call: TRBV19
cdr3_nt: TGTGCCAGTAGTATAGGGGGAGGGAAAAGCAATCAGCCCCAGCATTTT
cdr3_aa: CASSIGGGKSNQPQHF

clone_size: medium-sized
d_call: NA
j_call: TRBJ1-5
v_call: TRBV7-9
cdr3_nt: TGTGCCAGCAGCTTAGGGGCGGGGCAGCCCCAGCATTTT
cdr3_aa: CASSLGAGQPQHF

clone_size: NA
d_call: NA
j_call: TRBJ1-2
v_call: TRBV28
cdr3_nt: TGTGCCAGCAGCCCATTTGGGGGTAACTATGGCTACACCTTC
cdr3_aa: CASSPFGGNYGYTF

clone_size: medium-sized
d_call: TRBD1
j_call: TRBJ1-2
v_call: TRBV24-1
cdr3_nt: TGTGCCACCAGTGAGGGGGACAGGCTAAACTATGGCTACACCTTC
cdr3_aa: CATSEGDRLNYGYTF

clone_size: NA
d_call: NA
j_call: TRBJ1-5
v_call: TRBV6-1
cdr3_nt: TGTGCCAGCACGGGGTATAATCAGCCCCAGCATTTT
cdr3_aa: CASTGYNQPQHF

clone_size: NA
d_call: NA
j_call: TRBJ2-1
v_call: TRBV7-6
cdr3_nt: TGTGCCAGCAGCTTCGCCCATGAGCAGTTCTTC
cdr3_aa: CASSFAHEQFF

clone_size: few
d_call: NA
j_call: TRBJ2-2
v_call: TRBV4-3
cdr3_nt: TGCGCCAGCAGCCAAGAGGGGCCGGACTCGAACACCGGGGAGCTGTTTTTT
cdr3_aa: CASSQEGPDSNTGELFF

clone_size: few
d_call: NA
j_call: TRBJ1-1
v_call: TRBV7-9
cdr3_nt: TGTGCCAGCAGCTTAGTAGCTCTGGGGATTGGGGCTTTCTTT
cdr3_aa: CASSLVALGIGAFF

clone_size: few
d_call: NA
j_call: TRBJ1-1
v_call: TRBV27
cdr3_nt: TGTGCCAGCAGCTACAGGGAGAACACTGAAGCTTTCTTT
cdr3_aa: CASSYRENTEAFF

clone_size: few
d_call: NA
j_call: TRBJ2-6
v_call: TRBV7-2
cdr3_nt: TGTGCCAGCAGCTTAGTTGGTGGGTCCTCGTTCTCTGGGGCCAACGTCCTGACTTTC
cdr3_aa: CASSLVGGSSFSGANVLTF

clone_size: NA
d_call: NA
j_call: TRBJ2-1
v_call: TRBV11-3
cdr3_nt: TGTGCCAGCAGCTTAGACGGGCGGGATGGTTTCGATGAGCAGTTCTTC
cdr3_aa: CASSLDGRDGFDEQFF

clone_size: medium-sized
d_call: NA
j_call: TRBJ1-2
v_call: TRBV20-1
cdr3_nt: TGCAGTGCCACTGGGGCGGCCCCCTCGTTTGGCTACACCTTC
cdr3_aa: CSATGAAPSFGYTF

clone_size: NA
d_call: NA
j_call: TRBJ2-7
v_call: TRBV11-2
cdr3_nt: TGTGCCAGCAGCTTAGGGCCACAGGGCTCCTACGAGCAGTACTTC
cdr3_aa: CASSLGPQGSYEQYF

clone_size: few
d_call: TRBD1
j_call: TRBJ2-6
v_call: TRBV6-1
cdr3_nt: TGTGCCGCCCGGACAGGCAGCTCTGGGGCCAACGTCCTGACTTTC
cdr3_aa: CAARTGSSGANVLTF

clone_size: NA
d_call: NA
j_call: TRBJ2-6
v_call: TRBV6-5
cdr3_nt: TGTGCCAGCAGTTACCCTCAGGGTTCTGGGGCCAACGTCCTGACTTTC
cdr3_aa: CASSYPQGSGANVLTF

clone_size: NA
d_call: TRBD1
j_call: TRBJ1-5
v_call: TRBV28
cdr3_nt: TGTGCCAGCAGTTTCCAGTTTGTTGCAGGGGGGGATCAGCCCCAGCATTTT
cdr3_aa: CASSFQFVAGGDQPQHF

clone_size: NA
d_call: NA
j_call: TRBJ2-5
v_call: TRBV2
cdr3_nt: TGTGCCAGCGGAGGGCAGGGGCGGGAGACCCAGTACTTC
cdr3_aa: CASGGQGRETQYF

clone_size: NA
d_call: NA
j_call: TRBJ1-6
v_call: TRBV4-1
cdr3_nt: TGCGCCAGCAGCCGCGGGACTCCTGACTCCTATAATTCACCCCTCCACTTT
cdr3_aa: CASSRGTPDSYNSPLHF

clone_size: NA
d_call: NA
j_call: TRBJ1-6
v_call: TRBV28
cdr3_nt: TGTGCCAGCAGTTTAGAGTCGGGAAGCTCCTATAATTCACCCCTCCACTTT
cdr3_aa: CASSLESGSSYNSPLHF